The clone carrying this T cell receptor beta chain was counted ten times or more. Its antigen is not known. Germline assignment: CDR1 ENHRY and CDR2 SYGVKD. V was cut by 8 bases and J by 2 bases, with 9 bases left in between. The CDR3 is 12 amino acids. The data were obtained in a study of neurological immune-mediated disorders. For the sorted libraries, roughly 1.1 million CD4+ or CD8+ T cells were used. Points from the study as a whole: Expanded clones shared no identical CDR3 amino acid sequences across subjects, which suggested private TCR-beta repertoires in all groups. In HTLV-1-associated myelopathy, TCR clonal expansion was greatest, and in multiple sclerosis it was least, below healthy controls. One cluster of related CDR3 sequences contained, by phylogenetic grouping, the repertoires of 18 of 34 multiple sclerosis patients and formed a possible signature.

TCRdb ran MiXCR on the 5' RACE reads and lists one entry per CDR3 protein. Of over 45,000 distinct CDR3 sequences in the sample, 4% were seen once. The rearrangement links TRBV10-3 to TRBJ2-5; a weak D match, TRBD2 (5 bases). Source material: CD4+ T cells from blood. The TCR comes from a middle-aged woman with multiple sclerosis. Here the CDR3 DNA reads TGTGCCATCGCTCGGGGTCAAGAGACCCAGTACTTC. The encoded protein is CAIARGQETQYF.